A selection of T cell receptor beta chains follows, all from one sample in a study of blood T cells in healthy people across ages. TCRdb reprocessed the 5' RACE reads with MiXCR, giving one entry per CDR3 protein. The table lists approximately 1.5 million distinct CDR3 sequences, 34% of them singletons, with roughly 12% in the top ten. The material sequenced was blood. The receptors were sampled from a woman aged 25 to 45 in good health. The CDR3 runs from the conserved cysteine through the conserved F or W. D genes are given only for firm matches. Rows may omit the clone size; those that give it use once, few, many or a size class.

CDR3	DNA	D	J	size	V
CASSSTNSGSTGELFF	TGTGCCAGCAGCTCTACCAATAGCGGGAGCACCGGGGAGCTGTTTTTT	TRBD2	TRBJ2-2	-	TRBV7-9
CASSYPDAETQNIQYF	TGTGCCAGCAGTTACCCGGACGCGGAGACCCAAAACATTCAGTACTTC	-	TRBJ2-4	many	TRBV6-6
CASSQRQKGLGYTF	TGTGCCAGCAGCCAAAGGCAGAAGGGCCTTGGCTACACCTTC	-	TRBJ1-2	-	TRBV3-1
CSVAEWDTEAFF	TGCAGCGTGGCTGAATGGGACACTGAAGCTTTCTTT	-	TRBJ1-1	-	TRBV29-1
CSARSFRGTYNEQFF	TGCAGTGCTAGGAGTTTTCGGGGAACCTACAATGAGCAGTTCTTC	-	TRBJ2-1	few	TRBV20-1
CSKTRTDNTEAFF	TGCAGTAAAACTAGGACGGATAACACTGAAGCTTTCTTT	-	TRBJ1-1	few	TRBV20-1
CSVETSGGYGDYEQYF	TGCAGCGTTGAAACTAGCGGGGGGTATGGAGACTACGAGCAGTACTTC	TRBD2	TRBJ2-7	few	TRBV29-1
CASSEGLTSGQETQYF	TGTGCCAGCAGTGAAGGATTGACTAGCGGGCAAGAGACCCAGTACTTC	TRBD2	TRBJ2-5	few	TRBV2
CSAGTYGPFSPGNTIYF	TGCAGTGCCGGGACATACGGCCCTTTCAGCCCTGGAAACACCATATATTTT	-	TRBJ1-3	-	TRBV20-1
CSARDRRQGPAYEQYF	TGCAGTGCTAGAGATAGGCGACAGGGGCCAGCCTACGAGCAGTACTTC	TRBD1	TRBJ2-7	few	TRBV20-1